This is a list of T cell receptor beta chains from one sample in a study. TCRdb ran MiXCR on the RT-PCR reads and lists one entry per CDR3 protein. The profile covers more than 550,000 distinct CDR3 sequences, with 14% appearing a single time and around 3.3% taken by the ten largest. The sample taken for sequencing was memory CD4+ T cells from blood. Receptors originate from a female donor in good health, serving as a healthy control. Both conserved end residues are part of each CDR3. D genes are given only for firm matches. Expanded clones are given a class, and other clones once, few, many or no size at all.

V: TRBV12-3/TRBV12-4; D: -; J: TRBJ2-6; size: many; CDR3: CASSPEYSGANVLTF; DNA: TGTGCCAGCAGTCCCGAATACTCTGGGGCCAACGTCCTGACTTTC
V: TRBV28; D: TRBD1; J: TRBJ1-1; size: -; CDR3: CASSTRTGEAEAFF; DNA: TGTGCCAGCAGTACCAGGACAGGGGAAGCTGAAGCTTTCTTT
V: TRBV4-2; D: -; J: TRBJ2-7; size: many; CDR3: CASSRGTSESTYEQYF; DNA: TGTGCCAGCAGCCGAGGGACTTCCGAATCCACCTACGAGCAGTACTTC
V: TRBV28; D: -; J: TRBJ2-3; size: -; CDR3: CASSRSTAADTQYF; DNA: TGTGCCAGCAGTCGAAGTACAGCGGCCGACACGCAGTATTTT
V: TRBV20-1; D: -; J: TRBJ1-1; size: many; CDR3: CSAGVETEAFF; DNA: TGCAGTGCCGGAGTTGAGACTGAAGCTTTCTTT
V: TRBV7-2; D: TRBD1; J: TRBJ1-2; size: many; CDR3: CASSLDFGQGADYGYTF; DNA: TGTGCCAGCAGCTTAGATTTCGGACAGGGGGCTGACTATGGCTACACCTTC
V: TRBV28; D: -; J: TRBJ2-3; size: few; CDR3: CASTHSAPSYTQYF; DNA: TGTGCCAGCACCCACTCGGCGCCTTCCTATACGCAGTATTTT
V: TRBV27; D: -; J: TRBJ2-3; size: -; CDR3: CASTNPVGSQYF; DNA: TGTGCCAGCACCAACCCGGTAGGGTCGCAGTATTTT
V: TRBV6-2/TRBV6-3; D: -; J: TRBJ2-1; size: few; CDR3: CASRDDPYNEQFF; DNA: TGTGCCAGCAGGGACGACCCTTACAATGAGCAGTTCTTC
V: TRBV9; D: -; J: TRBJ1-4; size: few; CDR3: CASSVGGTNEKLFF; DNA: TGTGCCAGCAGCGTGGGGGGAACTAATGAAAAACTGTTTTTT
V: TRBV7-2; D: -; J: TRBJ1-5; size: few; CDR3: CASSPDNYSNQPQHF; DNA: TGTGCCAGCAGCCCAGACAATTATAGCAATCAGCCCCAGCATTTT
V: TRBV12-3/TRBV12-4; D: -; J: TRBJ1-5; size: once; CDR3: CASSFNRGGVNQPQHF; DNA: TGTGCCAGCAGTTTTAATCGGGGAGGGGTTAATCAGCCCCAGCATTTT
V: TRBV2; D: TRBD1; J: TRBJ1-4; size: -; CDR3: CASSARQGGEKLFF; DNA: TGTGCCAGCAGTGCTAGACAGGGAGGAGAAAAACTGTTTTTT
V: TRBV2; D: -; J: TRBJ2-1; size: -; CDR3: CASSEWGLTTDYNEQFF; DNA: TGTGCCAGCAGTGAATGGGGTCTGACGACAGACTACAATGAGCAGTTCTTC
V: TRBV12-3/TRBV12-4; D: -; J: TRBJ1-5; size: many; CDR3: CASSLAQDQPQHF; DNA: TGTGCCAGCAGTTTAGCGCAAGATCAGCCCCAGCATTTT
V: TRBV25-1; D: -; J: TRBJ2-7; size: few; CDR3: CASSVTGEQYF; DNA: TGTGCCAGCAGTGTAACGGGCGAGCAGTACTTC
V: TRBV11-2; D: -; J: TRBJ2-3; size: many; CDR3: CASSLEGPSSTDTQYF; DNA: TGTGCCAGCAGCTTAGAGGGGCCGTCTAGCACAGATACGCAGTATTTT
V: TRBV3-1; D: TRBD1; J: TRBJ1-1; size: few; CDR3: CASSHLQGGPGAFF; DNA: TGTGCCAGCAGCCATCTTCAGGGGGGGCCCGGGGCTTTCTTT